The 4 T cell receptor beta chains below were found in one sample sequenced in a study of response to subunit inactivated influenza vaccine. TCRdb processed the RT-PCR reads anew with MiXCR; each CDR3 protein has one entry. The sample includes around 570,000 distinct CDR3 sequences, approximately 10% of them seen just once. The sample also formed part of further work on T cells expressing NK-cell markers. That report notes: Beta-chain TCR cDNA was generated via 5'RACE template switching with UMIs.

The specimen comprised PBMCs from blood, sampled on the day of vaccination. These TCRs come from a man aged 50 to 60 who received an inactivated influenza vaccine.

There are many counts of this clonotype. V gene TRBV5-1 combines with J gene TRBJ1-1; 8 positions agree with TRBD1. CDR1 is SGHRS and CDR2 is YFSETQ in the germline V gene. With V trimmed by 4 bases and J by 6 bases, 11 bases remained unmatched. The CDR3 is 15 amino acids. The CDR3 coding sequence is TGCGCCAGCAGCACCGGACAGGGCCGAAGCGCTGAAGCTTTCTTT. Translated: CASSTGQGRSAEAFF.

CDR3 region: CASSSWTIGDETQYF. DNA for the CDR3: TGTGCCAGCAGTTCTTGGACCATAGGGGACGAGACCCAGTACTTC. The chain employs TRBV27 and TRBJ2-5, with D perhaps matching TRBD1 or TRBD2 (5 bases each). Germline V gives CDR1 MNHEY, CDR2 SMNVEV (reference sequence). The CDR3 totals 15 residues. V lost 4 bases, J lost 5 bases, and 17 bases lay in between.

This clonotype occurred a few times. The chain uses TRBV12-3 or TRBV12-4 and TRBJ1-2; D ambiguous. V was pared by 0 bases and J by 8 bases, with 7 bases between. This CDR3 is built from 12 residues. The CDR3 loop reads CASSLAFDGYTF. CDR3 nucleotide sequence: TGTGCCAGCAGTTTAGCGTTTGACGGCTACACCTTC.

This clonotype was found a few times. The chain joins TRBV29-1 to TRBJ2-7; tentatively, D is TRBD1 or TRBD2 (6 bases each). This CDR3 region has 16 residues. Germline V gene data show CDR1 as SQVTM and CDR2 as ANQGSEA. Trimming left V 0 bases short and J 3 bases short, with 18 bases between. In DNA, the CDR3 is TGCAGCGTTGAAGAAGGCAGGGGCGGGAATAGCTACGAGCAGTACTTC. Protein: CSVEEGRGGNSYEQYF.